The 9 T cell receptor beta chains below were found in one sample sequenced in a study of T cells in Graves' hyperthyroidism and ophthalmopathy. RNA transcripts were the template for amplifying TCR beta CDR3 regions. The primer set for the first-round RT-PCR of the TCR CDR3 was HTBI. TCRdb re-derived calls from the multiplex PCR reads in MiXCR, one entry per CDR3 protein. This table holds about 400,000 distinct CDR3 sequences, roughly 15% found once. The source material was blood. The receptors here all came from a man aged 18 to 29 with Graves' ophthalmopathy.

This clonotype was detected a few times. This rearrangement joins TRBV18 to TRBJ2-4; 8 bases line up with TRBD2. With V trimmed by 6 bases and J by 1 base, 11 bases remained unmatched. The length of the CDR3 is 17 residues. The V gene's germline CDR1 is KGHSH and CDR2 LQKENI. The CDR3 is CASSSGSGGSAKNIQYF. The CDR3 bases are TGTGCCAGCTCCAGCGGGAGTGGTGGCTCGGCCAAAAACATTCAGTACTTC.

The gene calls are TRBV13 and TRBJ2-1; D perhaps matches TRBD2 (5 bases). There are 15 residues in the CDR3. Germline lookup yields CDR1 PRHDT and CDR2 FYEKMQ (reference sequence). Trimming shortened V by 4 bases and J by 0 bases, and 10 bases separated the two germline ends. The CDR3 sequence is CASSSKRSSYNEQFF. CDR3 in DNA: TGTGCCAGCAGCTCGAAGCGGAGCTCCTACAATGAGCAGTTCTTC.

This clonotype has only a few counts. V usage is TRBV5-1 and J usage is TRBJ1-4; possible D gene TRBD1, 6 bases. Trimming took 4 bases from V and 7 from J, leaving 17 bases between them. This CDR3 comprises 15 residues. Germline CDR1 reads SGHRS; CDR2 reads YFSETQ. The CDR3 sequence is CASSTDPGVGEKLFF. Here the CDR3 DNA reads TGCGCCAGCAGCACAGACCCAGGGGTCGGTGAAAAACTGTTTTTT.

This clonotype was counted ten times or more. The chain uses TRBV4-2 and TRBJ2-5, with D perhaps TRBD1 (6 bases). This CDR3 spans 14 amino acids. Germline CDR1 and CDR2: LGHNA and YNFKEQ. Trimming left V 2 bases short and J 4 bases short, with 11 bases between. CDR3 amino acids: CASSQTATGETQYF. Here the CDR3 DNA reads TGTGCCAGCAGCCAAACGGCGACAGGAGAGACCCAGTACTTC.

This clonotype showed up many times. The rearrangement uses TRBV6-5 and TRBJ1-5, with D tentatively TRBD1 (6 bases). Trimming shortened V by 2 bases and J by 9 bases, and 11 bases separated the two germline ends. This CDR3 spans 13 amino acids. From germline, CDR1 is MNHEY and CDR2 SVGAGI. The CDR3 DNA reads TGTGCCAGCAGTTACAGGGGGAATTTGCCCCAGCATTTT. Its translation is CASSYRGNLPQHF.

J is TRBJ2-3 and V is TRBV6-4, with 9 nucleotides matching TRBD2. Germline values: CDR1 MRHNA, CDR2 SNTAGT. This CDR3 comprises 15 residues. Losses at the gene ends were 8 bases for V and 1 base for J; bases not matched to a gene: 7. The CDR3: CASGRIAGGTDTQYF. CDR3 nucleotide sequence: TGTGCCAGCGGAAGAATAGCGGGGGGCACAGATACGCAGTATTTT.

This clonotype has ten or more counts. The chain recombines TRBV18 with TRBJ1-5; D not resolved. Trimming stripped 2 bases from V and 4 bases from J, with 6 bases between. Per the germline V gene, CDR1 is KGHSH and CDR2 is LQKENI. The CDR3 length is 13 residues. CDR3 in DNA: TGTGCCAGCTCACCAGGGCGGAATCAGCCCCAGCATTTT. Translating it yields CASSPGRNQPQHF.

In its sample, this clonotype was seen a few times. This chain links TRBV9 with TRBJ2-7; 10 nucleotides agree with TRBD2. This CDR3 has 15 amino acids. Germline CDR1 and CDR2: SGDLS and YYNGEE. J lost 4 bases, V lost 3 bases, and 7 bases had no gene match. For the CDR3, the DNA is TGTGCCAGCAGCGAACAAGCGGGGGGGCATTACGAGCAGTACTTC. This translates into CASSEQAGGHYEQYF.

This clonotype was seen ten or more times. The V gene is TRBV6-1, the J gene TRBJ2-3; D not certain. CDR1 and CDR2 from the germline V gene are MNHNS and SASEGT. This CDR3 is 18 amino acids long. V lost 5 bases to trimming and J lost 4 bases, with 25 bases between them. The CDR3 loop is CASSRTPPSSVPSDTQYF. In DNA form, the CDR3 reads TGTGCCAGCAGTCGAACCCCACCCTCGTCGGTACCCTCAGATACGCAGTATTTT.